This T cell receptor (beta chain) appears in the sequencing data of a study of T cells in Graves' hyperthyroidism and ophthalmopathy. This clonotype has at least ten counts. Its antigen is unidentified. Study-wide points: It was a median approximately six months before onset that the model predicted ophthalmopathy. Ophthalmopathy stood apart from stable hyperthyroidism in a 13 V-J model.

There were TCR beta CDR3 regions amplified from RNA transcripts. Researchers ran a first-round RT-PCR on the TCR CDR3 using the HTBI primer set. TCRdb independently ran MiXCR on the multiplex PCR reads; one entry per CDR3 protein. The table has around 190,000 distinct CDR3 sequences, about 17% seen once. This CDR3 is built from 13 residues. Germline CDR1 is SGHAT and CDR2 is FQNNGV. V was pared by 7 bases and J by 7 bases, with 13 bases between. An absence of ophthalmopathy progression within 18 months meant stable Graves' hyperthyroidism. Hyperthyroidism in the patients, aged 18 to 65, was newly diagnosed and under 2 months in duration.

The source of this sequence is a woman aged 45-65 years with Graves' hyperthyroidism. The chain recombines TRBV11-2 with TRBJ2-2, with D perhaps TRBD2 (5 bases). Sequencing was performed on blood. The CDR3 DNA reads as TGTGCCAGCACGGCCACTAGTCTCGGGGAGCTGTTTTTT. Translation: CASTATSLGELFF.